The rows below give T cell receptor beta chains drawn from one sample of a study of blood T cell repertoires in COVID-19. Produced via immunoSEQ multiplex PCR; TCRdb's table is partial and in-frame only. The table lists approximately 160,000 clones, around 81% of them singletons. The sample was peripheral blood. The receptors here all came from a man in his fifties or sixties with active or convalescent COVID-19. CDR3s include the opening cysteine and the closing phenylalanine or tryptophan. The D gene is left open where the match is weak. Size tells how often a clone was seen (once, few, many) or the class of an expanded clone, and some rows leave it out.

TGTGCCCGCAGCCAACGGGGGCGGGGGGACTACGAGCAGTACTTC | CARSQRGRGDYEQYF | - | TRBJ2-7 | TRBD2 | TRBV3-1/TRBV3-2
TGCGCCAGCAGCCAAGAGAGTACCCCGAGGGCTGAAGCTTTCTTT | CASSQESTPRAEAFF | - | TRBJ1-1 | - | TRBV4-1
TGTGCCAGCAGTCCCGGGACTAGCGGGTTTGTGGAGACCCAGTACTTC | CASSPGTSGFVETQYF | - | TRBJ2-5 | TRBD2 | TRBV6-2/TRBV6-3
TGTGCCAGCAGCAAAGTCGGGCGGACAGGGGCTGAAGATTCACCCCTCCACTTT | CASSKVGRTGAEDSPLHF | few | TRBJ1-6 | - | TRBV21-1
TGTGCCAGCAGCCCAGGGGTAAACACTGAAGCTTTCTTT | CASSPGVNTEAFF | - | TRBJ1-1 | - | TRBV25-1
TGTGCCAGCAGCCAGGGGGCCCAGTACTTC | CASSQGAQYF | - | TRBJ2-5 | TRBD1 | TRBV2
TGTGCCACCAGTGACCCTTCTCCCGGGACAAGCAATCAGCCCCAGCATTTT | CATSDPSPGTSNQPQHF | - | TRBJ1-5 | - | TRBV24-1
TGTGCCACTACTAAGGGAGGTGACAACGAGCAGTACTTC | CATTKGGDNEQYF | - | TRBJ2-7 | - | TRBV28
TGCAGCGCAACCGGGACAGGGGGTACTGAAGCTTTCTTT | CSATGTGGTEAFF | - | TRBJ1-1 | TRBD1 | TRBV29-1
TGTGCCAGCAGTCTACGCCCGGGATCCGGAATCGGTGGCTACACCTTC | CASSLRPGSGIGGYTF | - | TRBJ1-2 | - | TRBV28
TGTGCCAGCAGTCGACAGGGGTGGCAGCCCCAGCATTTT | CASSRQGWQPQHF | - | TRBJ1-5 | TRBD1 | TRBV28
TGTGCCAGCCCCCAGACGGGCAGGGGGCCGGGCAATCAGCCCCAGCATTTT | CASPQTGRGPGNQPQHF | - | TRBJ1-5 | TRBD1 | TRBV18
TGTGCCAGTAGTGTCGCAGGGGGAACCATCTATGGCTACACCTTC | CASSVAGGTIYGYTF | - | TRBJ1-2 | TRBD1 | TRBV19
TGTGCCAGCTCACCAGGGGCTAGGGAGCAGTACTTC | CASSPGAREQYF | - | TRBJ2-7 | - | TRBV18
TGCGCCAGTTCAACAGGGGGGGGCAATCAGCCCCAGCATTTT | CASSTGGGNQPQHF | - | TRBJ1-5 | TRBD1 | TRBV5-1
TGTGCCAGCAGTTCTCCCGGGACAGTCGGGACTAGTTGGGAGTACTTC | CASSSPGTVGTSWEYF | - | TRBJ2-7 | - | TRBV28
TGTGCCAGCACAAGATTAGACAAGAACACTGAAGCTTTCTTT | CASTRLDKNTEAFF | - | TRBJ1-1 | - | TRBV2
TGTGCCACCTCCGGTTGGGACAGTTACAATGAGCAGTTCTTC | CATSGWDSYNEQFF | once | TRBJ2-1 | TRBD1 | TRBV7-2